The 28 T cell receptor beta chains presented below share a single source sample, sequenced in a study of PD-L1 blockade in urothelial cancer. Time point of the sample: pretreatment peripheral blood. Some clones are missing from TCRdb's copy, which holds only in-frame ones; the method was immunoSEQ multiplex PCR. Among approximately 48,000 clones listed, 87% were seen once. Sample: PBMCs, taken around atezolizumab (anti-PD-L1) treatment. These receptors were taken from a woman aged 55-70 years with urothelial cancer.

This chain links TRBV6-6 with TRBJ2-7; D gene ambiguous. Germline V gives CDR1 MNHNY, CDR2 SVGAGI (reference sequence). The V end was cut by 6 bases, the J end by 3 bases, with 15 bases between. This CDR3 region has 14 residues. This CDR3 is CASSSHDLVYEQYF. The CDR3 nucleotides read TGTGCCAGCAGCTCACACGATTTGGTCTACGAGCAGTACTTC.

This clone occurred once. The chain combines TRBV5-4 with TRBJ2-3; D call uncertain. This CDR3 region has 14 residues. V lost 4 bases, J lost 0 bases, and 9 bases lay in between. CDR1 and CDR2 from the germline V gene are SGHNT and YYREEE (reference sequence). The CDR3 reads CASSLSTSTDTQYF. The CDR3 DNA reads as TGTGCCAGCAGCCTTTCGACTAGCACAGATACGCAGTATTTT.

The J gene is TRBJ2-5, the V gene TRBV5-1; the match to TRBD2 covers 10 bases. There are 14 residues in the CDR3. CDR1 and CDR2 (germline): SGHRS, YFSETQ. The V and J ends lost 4 bases and 5 bases, in that order; junction bases with no gene match: 5. CDR3 region: CASSTGTSEETQYF. The CDR3 DNA reads as TGCGCCAGCAGCACCGGGACTAGCGAGGAGACCCAGTACTTC.

The chain carries TRBV5-1 and TRBJ2-1; 7 nucleotides agree with TRBD1. The CDR3 runs 13 residues. J gave up 6 bases and V 3 bases, and 3 bases lay outside the gene matches. Germline loops: CDR1 SGHRS, CDR2 YFSETQ. The CDR3 bases are TGCGCCAGCAGCTCGACAGGGACCAATGAGCAGTTCTTC. Translated, it gives CASSSTGTNEQFF.

The chain combines TRBV5-6 with TRBJ2-1, with 7 bases identical to TRBD2. Germline V gene lookup returns CDR1 SGHDT and CDR2 YYEEEE. V was clipped by 4 bases and J by 5 bases; unmatched bases: 6. The CDR3 extends over 14 amino acids. CDR3 DNA: TGTGCCAGCAGCCTCGGGACTACTAACAATGAGCAGTTCTTC. The encoded protein is CASSLGTTNNEQFF.

Turning to this clone: A much more abundant neighbour one base away suggests this may be a read error. Within the sample, other DNA sequences also encode this same CDR3. The chain is built from TRBV7-2 and TRBJ2-7, with a possible D match to TRBD2 (6 bases). The CDR3 length is 14 residues. Germline V gene data show CDR1 as SGHTA and CDR2 as FQGNSA. V lost 1 base and J lost 0, with 7 bases in between. Written as DNA, the CDR3 is TGTGCCAGCAGCTTAGGGACTAACTCCTACGAGCAGTACTTC. The encoded protein is CASSLGTNSYEQYF. Based on the CDR3 plus reference TRBV7-2 and TRBJ2-7, the full variable domain is GAGVSQSPSNKVTEKGKDVELRCDPISGHTALYWYRQSLGQGLEFLIYFQGNSAPDKSGLPSDRFSAERTGGSVSTLTIQRTQQEDSAVYLCASSLGTNSYEQYFGPGTRLTVT.

The V gene is TRBV6-5, the J gene TRBJ2-4; 10 bases map to TRBD1. Germline CDR1 reads MNHEY; CDR2 reads SVGAGI. CDR3 length: 15 amino acids. V was clipped by 6 bases and J by 3 bases; unmatched bases: 5. This chain's CDR3 is CASSRDRGDKNIQYF. DNA for the CDR3: TGTGCCAGCAGCAGGGACAGGGGCGACAAAAACATTCAGTACTTC.

Within the sample, this clone is medium-sized. CDR3 nucleotides: TGCGCCAGCAGCTTTGGGGCCAGGGATTTGGATGAGCAGTTCTTC. Translating it yields CASSFGARDLDEQFF. This chain uses TRBV5-1 with TRBJ2-1; a possible D gene is TRBD1 (5 bases). The germline V and J ends were trimmed by 2 bases and 8 bases, with 17 bases remaining between them. Germline CDR1 reads SGHRS; CDR2 reads YFSETQ. The CDR3 contains 15 residues.

V and J are TRBV4-3 and TRBJ2-5, with D perhaps TRBD1 (5 bases). Per germline, CDR1 LGHNA and CDR2 YSLEER. This CDR3 is built from 15 residues. V was cut by 1 base and J by 2 bases, with 11 bases left in between. As DNA, the CDR3 is TGCGCCAGCAGCCAAGTTCGACAGTTACAAGAGACCCAGTACTTC. Amino acids: CASSQVRQLQETQYF.

The rearrangement links TRBV19 to TRBJ2-3; D is perhaps TRBD1 (5 bases). Germline lookup yields CDR1 LNHDA and CDR2 SQIVND (reference sequence). This CDR3 is built from 13 residues. V was shortened by 5 bases and J by 0 bases, with 6 bases between the two germline ends. This CDR3 is CASSAGSTDTQYF. Here the CDR3 DNA reads TGTGCCAGTAGTGCAGGGAGCACAGATACGCAGTATTTT. The whole variable domain, remainder taken from reference TRBV19 and TRBJ2-3, is DGGITQSPKYLFRKEGQNVTLSCEQNLNHDAMYWYRQDPGQGLRLIYYSQIVNDFQKGDIAEGYSVSREKKESFPLTVTSAQKNPTAFYLCASSAGSTDTQYFGPGTRLTVL.

The rearrangement uses TRBV5-4 and TRBJ2-7; TRBD1 matches 11 bases. Germline CDR1 reads SGHNT; CDR2 reads YYREEE (reference sequence). V dropped 4 bases and J dropped 6; count of bases not matched to a gene: 6. The CDR3 spans 14 residues. CDR3: CASSRGTGGFEQYF. The CDR3 DNA is TGTGCCAGCAGCCGGGGGACAGGGGGTTTCGAGCAGTACTTC.

The rearrangement uses TRBV9 and TRBJ2-7; the D gene is possibly TRBD2 (6 bases). Trimming stripped 0 bases from V and 7 bases from J, with 20 bases between. The CDR3 extends over 16 amino acids. The germline V gene encodes CDR1 SGDLS and CDR2 YYNGEE. The CDR3 DNA follows: TGTGCCAGCAGCGTAGGGGCGGGACTGGTGAATTTTGAGCAGTACTTC. Amino acids: CASSVGAGLVNFEQYF. The complete variable domain, with remaining parts taken from reference TRBV9 and TRBJ2-7, reads DSGVTQTPKHLITATGQRVTLRCSPRSGDLSVYWYQQSLDQGLQFLIQYYNGEERAKGNILERFSAQQFPDLHSELNLSSLELGDSALYFCASSVGAGLVNFEQYFGPGTRLTVT.

The rearrangement links TRBV7-8 to TRBJ2-7; D might be TRBD2 (6 bases). The CDR3 has 16 residues. The germline V gene has CDR1 SGHVS and CDR2 FQNEAQ. V was pared by 4 bases and J by 1 base, with 17 bases between. CDR3 sequence: CASSSPDSGYSYEQYF. CDR3 in DNA: TGTGCCAGCAGCTCCCCCGATAGCGGTTATTCCTACGAGCAGTACTTC. Combining the CDR3 with reference TRBV7-8 and TRBJ2-7 gives the whole variable domain GAGVSQSPRYKVAKRGQDVALRCDPISGHVSLFWYQQALGQGPEFLTYFQNEAQLDKSGLPSDRFFAERPEGSVSTLKIQRTQQEDSAVYLCASSSPDSGYSYEQYFGPGTRLTVT.

The chain couples TRBV2 to TRBJ2-7, with 9 bases that match TRBD1. In germline, CDR1 is SNHLY, CDR2 FYNNEI. The CDR3 contains 14 residues. The junction had 4 bases not matched to a gene; V was cut back by 6 bases and J by 1 base. This CDR3 reads CASRLQGASYEQYF. CDR3 nucleotide sequence: TGTGCCAGCAGACTACAGGGGGCATCCTACGAGCAGTACTTC.

V and J are TRBV11-2 and TRBJ2-5; D is perhaps TRBD1 (6 bases). Trimming pared 1 base from V and 2 bases from J, leaving 11 bases between. CDR3 length: 15 amino acids. Per the germline V gene, CDR1 is SGHAT and CDR2 is FQNNGV. As DNA, the CDR3 is TGTGCCAGCAGCTTAGGGCAGGGGTGGCAAGAGACCCAGTACTTC. It translates to CASSLGQGWQETQYF.

The rearrangement uses TRBV13 and TRBJ2-7; D gene uncertain. Trimming took 2 bases from V and 3 from J, leaving 14 bases between them. Germline V CDR1 and CDR2: PRHDT, FYEKMQ (reference sequence). This CDR3 contains 15 residues. The CDR3 coding sequence is TGTGCCAGCAGCTTAAATCTGCTAAGCGACTACGAGCAGTACTTC. Protein sequence: CASSLNLLSDYEQYF.

The rearrangement uses TRBV6-4 and TRBJ1-1; D is unresolved. The germline gives CDR1 MRHNA, CDR2 SNTAGT. The CDR3 contains 12 residues. The V and J ends lost 6 bases and 8 bases respectively, with 13 bases between them. CDR3 in DNA: TGTGCCAGCAGGGGAGCCGGGAGGGAAGCTTTCTTT. It specifies CASRGAGREAFF.

The chain combines TRBV5-1 with TRBJ2-7; a weak D match, TRBD1 (5 bases). Germline V gene lookup returns CDR1 SGHRS and CDR2 YFSETQ. Trimming pared 0 bases from V and 2 bases from J, leaving 18 bases between. The CDR3 extends over 17 amino acids. In nucleotides, the CDR3 is TGCGCCAGCAGCTTGGTCGGACACTTAACTCCCACCTACGAGCAGTACTTC. It specifies CASSLVGHLTPTYEQYF.

V and J are TRBV5-6 and TRBJ1-2; D is unresolved. In germline, CDR1 is SGHDT, CDR2 YYEEEE. This CDR3 region has 12 residues. Trimming stripped 6 bases from V and 4 bases from J, with 10 bases between. This chain's CDR3 is CASNFYPYGYTF. The CDR3 DNA is TGTGCCAGCAACTTCTACCCCTATGGCTACACCTTC.

The CDR3 loop is CASSRTGLAMVWGEQYF. The CDR3, as DNA: TGTGCCAGCAGCAGGACGGGACTAGCTATGGTGTGGGGGGAGCAGTACTTC. V usage is TRBV5-5 and J usage is TRBJ2-7; 9 nucleotides agree with TRBD2. The CDR3 is made up of 17 amino acids. Per the germline V gene, CDR1 is SGHKS and CDR2 is YYEKEE (reference sequence). V was clipped by 4 bases and J by 7 bases; unmatched bases: 18. The full variable domain, rest sourced from reference TRBV5-5 and TRBJ2-7, is DAGVTQSPTHLIKTRGQQVTLRCSPISGHKSVSWYQQVLGQGPQFIFQYYEKEERGRGNFPDRFSARQFPNYSSELNVNALLLGDSALYLCASSRTGLAMVWGEQYFGPGTRLTVT.

The chain combines TRBV10-3 with TRBJ2-5; 8 nucleotides agree with TRBD1. The CDR3 sequence is 15 residues long. CDR1 ENHRY and CDR2 SYGVKD come from the germline V gene. V shed 3 bases and J 2 bases; nucleotides not matched to a gene: 5. CDR3 loop: CAISEGTGLQETQYF. The CDR3 DNA follows: TGTGCCATCAGTGAAGGGACAGGACTTCAAGAGACCCAGTACTTC.

This sequence joins TRBV7-9 and TRBJ1-2; D is undetermined. V was clipped by 1 base and J by 8 bases, with 8 bases between them. This CDR3 has 12 residues. Germline CDR1 reads SEHNR; CDR2 reads FQNEAQ (reference sequence). Written as DNA, the CDR3 is TGTGCCAGCAGCTTAGGGGAGGGCGGCTACACCTTC. Amino acids: CASSLGEGGYTF.

The chain joins TRBV28 to TRBJ1-2; D ambiguous. V dropped 4 bases and J dropped 4 bases, with 4 bases sitting between them. The V gene's germline CDR1 is MDHEN and CDR2 SYDVKM. This CDR3 is built from 11 residues. The CDR3 loop is CASSSTYGYTF. For the CDR3, the DNA is TGTGCCAGCAGTTCTACCTATGGCTACACCTTC.

The chain has TRBV5-6 and TRBJ1-2, with D possibly matching TRBD1 (5 bases). Trimming shortened V by 5 bases and J by 4 bases, and 18 bases separated the two germline ends. This CDR3 contains 15 residues. The germline V gene encodes CDR1 SGHDT and CDR2 YYEEEE. The CDR3 DNA reads TGTGCCAGCAGTTTCACGGGGGTTGGCAGCTATGGCTACACCTTC. Amino acid sequence: CASSFTGVGSYGYTF. Full variable domain (outside the CDR3, taken from reference TRBV5-6 and TRBJ1-2): DAGVTQSPTHLIKTRGQQVTLRCSPKSGHDTVSWYQQALGQGPQFIFQYYEEEERQRGNFPDRFSGHQFPNYSSELNVNALLLGDSALYLCASSFTGVGSYGYTFGSGTRLTVV.

The chain employs TRBV6-5 and TRBJ1-2; D unresolved. This CDR3 is built from 11 residues. Per germline, CDR1 MNHEY and CDR2 SVGAGI. Trimming took off 4 bases at V and 7 bases at J, with 7 bases between the two ends. The CDR3 loop reads CASSSHGGYTF. For the CDR3, the DNA is TGTGCCAGCAGTTCTCACGGTGGCTACACCTTC.

V and J are TRBV11-3 and TRBJ2-5; D may be TRBD1 (6 bases). Germline CDR1 is SGHNT and CDR2 is YENEEA. The CDR3 runs to 14 residues. Trimming took off 0 bases at V and 3 bases at J, with 8 bases between the two ends. The CDR3 region is CASSLEGAKETQYF. The DNA of the CDR3 is TGTGCCAGCAGCTTAGAGGGGGCTAAAGAGACCCAGTACTTC.

The gene calls are TRBV5-1 and TRBJ2-7; TRBD1 might be the D (6 bases). This CDR3 spans 16 amino acids. V lost 4 bases to trimming and J lost 6 bases, with 23 bases between them. Germline assignment: CDR1 SGHRS and CDR2 YFSETQ. CDR3 in amino acids: CASSPWTADLFAEQYF. The CDR3 coding sequence is TGCGCCAGCAGCCCGTGGACAGCTGACCTTTTTGCCGAGCAGTACTTC. Together with reference TRBV5-1 and TRBJ2-7, the CDR3 gives the full variable domain: KAGVTQTPRYLIKTRGQQVTLSCSPISGHRSVSWYQQTPGQGLQFLFEYFSETQRNKGNFPGRFSGRQFSNSRSEMNVSTLELGDSALYLCASSPWTADLFAEQYFGPGTRLTVT.

The chain links TRBV4-1 to TRBJ2-5; the match to TRBD2 covers 7 bases. The germline CDR1 and CDR2 sequences are MGHRA and YSYEKL. J lost 4 bases, V lost 0 bases, and 8 bases had no gene match. This CDR3 is built from 16 residues. The CDR3 spells CASSQDRAGEGETQYF. The CDR3 region has the DNA TGCGCCAGCAGCCAAGATAGGGCGGGGGAGGGAGAGACCCAGTACTTC.